This is a list of T cell receptor beta chains from one sample in a study of blood T cells in healthy people across ages. TCRdb reprocessed the 5' RACE reads via MiXCR and lists one record per CDR3 protein. This table has about 760,000 distinct CDR3 sequences, approximately 25% appearing once. These same records also appear under a second study, on T cells of mothers and their children.

Sequenced material: blood. The receptors come from a boy between 10 and 17 years old in good health. Both conserved end residues are trimmed from each CDR3.

>-|TRBV29-1
SARTLGDEQY
>TRBJ2-7|TRBV7-9
ASSLGGALPGAYEQY
>TRBJ2-7|TRBV5-1
ASSVGRAGDGYEQY
>TRBJ2-1|TRBV12-3/TRBV12-4
ASRGGLAPFNEQF
>-|TRBV28
ASSPTSGSPHEQF
>TRBJ2-3|TRBV5-1
ASSLAIGLAGTDTQY
>TRBJ2-3|TRBV20-1
SAPHSGFPDTQY
>TRBJ2-2|TRBV5-1
ASRDTGAANTGELF
>TRBJ2-5|TRBV28
ASSLNSWGDETQY
>TRBJ2-3|TRBV5-1
ASSLTGTVSTDTQY
>TRBJ2-1|TRBV6-8
AIARRGTPNEQF
>TRBJ2-1|TRBV4-2
ASSQESGYNEQF
>TRBJ1-4|TRBV7-6
ASSFDSGDSNEKLF
>TRBJ1-2|TRBV5-1
ASSLTADYGYT
>TRBJ2-5|TRBV7-6
ASSLDFSPAGQETQY
>TRBJ2-3|TRBV6-2/TRBV6-3
ASSTRQGMADTQY
>TRBJ2-5|TRBV28
ASSSGDRAQETQY
>TRBJ2-3|TRBV27
ASKSEQGALDTQY
>TRBJ2-7|TRBV28
ASSLTGFDDEQY
>-|TRBV19
ASSITITREQF
>TRBJ2-7|TRBV27
ASSYGRSYEQY
>TRBJ2-3|TRBV12-3/TRBV12-4
ASSIKGTQY
>TRBJ1-2|TRBV6-6
ASSRSGVEGYT
>-|TRBV7-9
ATWGDAETQY
>TRBJ1-2|TRBV20-1
SARGAGPDNYGYT
>TRBJ1-6|TRBV10-2
ASSDRGMWTPLH
>TRBJ2-5|TRBV10-3
AISESRLAGLIQETQY
>-|TRBV20-1
SARGGLINEQF
>TRBJ1-1|TRBV25-1
ASTGGGTNAEAF
>TRBJ2-1|TRBV6-5
ASRRDRGRRDEQF
>TRBJ2-2|TRBV6-5
ASSTGTVNTGELF
>TRBJ2-3|TRBV13
ASSLEDGGATDTQY
>TRBJ1-3|TRBV12-3/TRBV12-4
ASSSRRTGNTIY
>TRBJ2-7|TRBV6-5
ASSPGTGVIEQY
>TRBJ2-5|TRBV15
ATSKGLAGETQY
>TRBJ2-7|TRBV20-1
SARAVGHTYEQY
>TRBJ2-1|TRBV15
ATSRDIGDNEQF